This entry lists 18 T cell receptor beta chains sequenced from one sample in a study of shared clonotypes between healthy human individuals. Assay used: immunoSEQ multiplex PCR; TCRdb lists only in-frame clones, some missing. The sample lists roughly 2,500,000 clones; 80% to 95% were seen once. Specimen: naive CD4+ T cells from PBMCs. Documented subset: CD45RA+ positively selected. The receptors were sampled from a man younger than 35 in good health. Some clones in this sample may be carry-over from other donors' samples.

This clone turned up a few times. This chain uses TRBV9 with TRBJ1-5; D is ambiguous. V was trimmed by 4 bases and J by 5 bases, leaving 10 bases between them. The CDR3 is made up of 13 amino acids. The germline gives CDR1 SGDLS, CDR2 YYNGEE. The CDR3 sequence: CASSPNLHQPQHF. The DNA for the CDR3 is TGTGCCAGCAGCCCCAATCTTCATCAGCCCCAGCATTTT.

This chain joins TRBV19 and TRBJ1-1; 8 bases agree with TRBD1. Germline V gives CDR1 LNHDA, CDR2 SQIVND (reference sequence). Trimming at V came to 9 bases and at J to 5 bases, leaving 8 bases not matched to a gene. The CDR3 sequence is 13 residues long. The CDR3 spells CASEGRGLTEAFF. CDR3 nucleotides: TGTGCCAGCGAGGGCAGGGGGCTGACTGAAGCTTTCTTT.

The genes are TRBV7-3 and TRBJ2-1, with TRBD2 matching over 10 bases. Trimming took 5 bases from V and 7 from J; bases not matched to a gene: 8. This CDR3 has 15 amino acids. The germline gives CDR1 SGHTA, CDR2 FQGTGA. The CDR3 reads CASSLGLAEKNEQFF. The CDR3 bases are TGTGCCAGCAGCCTCGGACTAGCGGAGAAGAATGAGCAGTTCTTC. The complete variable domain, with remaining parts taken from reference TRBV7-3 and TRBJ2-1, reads GAGVSQTPSNKVTEKGKYVELRCDPISGHTALYWYRQSLGQGPEFLIYFQGTGAADDSGLPNDRFFAVRPEGSVSTLKIQRTERGDSAVYLCASSLGLAEKNEQFFGPGTRLTVL.

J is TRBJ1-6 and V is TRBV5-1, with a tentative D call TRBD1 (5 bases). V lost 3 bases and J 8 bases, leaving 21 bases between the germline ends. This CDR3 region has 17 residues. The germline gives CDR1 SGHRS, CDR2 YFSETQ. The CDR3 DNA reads TGCGCCAGCAGCTGGGGACCTCGAGACCTGATGGATTCACCCCTCCACTTT. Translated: CASSWGPRDLMDSPLHF.

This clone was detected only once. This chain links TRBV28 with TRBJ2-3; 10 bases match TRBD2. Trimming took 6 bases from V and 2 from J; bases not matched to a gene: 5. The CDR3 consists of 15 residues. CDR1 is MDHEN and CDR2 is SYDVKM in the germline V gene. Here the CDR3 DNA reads TGTGCCAGCAGCCAAGCGGGAGGGTTCACAGATACGCAGTATTTT. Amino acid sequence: CASSQAGGFTDTQYF.

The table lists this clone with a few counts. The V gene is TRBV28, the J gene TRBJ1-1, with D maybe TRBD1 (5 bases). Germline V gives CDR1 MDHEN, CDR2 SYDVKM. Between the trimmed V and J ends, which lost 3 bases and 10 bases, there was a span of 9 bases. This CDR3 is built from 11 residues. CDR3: CASSFGTGAFF. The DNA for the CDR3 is TGTGCCAGCAGTTTCGGGACCGGAGCTTTCTTT. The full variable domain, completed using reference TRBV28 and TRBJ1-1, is DVKVTQSSRYLVKRTGEKVFLECVQDMDHENMFWYRQDPGLGLRLIYFSYDVKMKEKGDIPEGYSVSREKKERFSLILESASTNQTSMYLCASSFGTGAFFGQGTRLTVV.

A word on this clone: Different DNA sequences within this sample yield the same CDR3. CDR3 loop: CASSVVAVYNEQFF. The CDR3 coding sequence is TGTGCCAGCAGCGTAGTGGCGGTCTACAATGAGCAGTTCTTC. The chain employs TRBV9 and TRBJ2-1, with no clear D. The germline V gene encodes CDR1 SGDLS and CDR2 YYNGEE. Trimming cost V 0 bases and J 3 bases, with 7 bases left between them. The CDR3 has 14 residues.

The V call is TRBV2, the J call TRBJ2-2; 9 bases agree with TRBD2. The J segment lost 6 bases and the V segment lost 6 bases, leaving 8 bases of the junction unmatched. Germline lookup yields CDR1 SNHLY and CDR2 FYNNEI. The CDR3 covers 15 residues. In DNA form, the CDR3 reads TGTGCCAGCAGCCCCTCTAGCGGGATGGCCGGGGAGCTGTTTTTT. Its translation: CASSPSSGMAGELFF.

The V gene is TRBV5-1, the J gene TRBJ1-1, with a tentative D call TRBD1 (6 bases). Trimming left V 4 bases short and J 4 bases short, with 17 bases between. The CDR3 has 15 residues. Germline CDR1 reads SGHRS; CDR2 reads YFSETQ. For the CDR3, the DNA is TGCGCCAGCAGCGCCCAGGGGAACCCCAGCACTGAAGCTTTCTTT. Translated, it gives CASSAQGNPSTEAFF.

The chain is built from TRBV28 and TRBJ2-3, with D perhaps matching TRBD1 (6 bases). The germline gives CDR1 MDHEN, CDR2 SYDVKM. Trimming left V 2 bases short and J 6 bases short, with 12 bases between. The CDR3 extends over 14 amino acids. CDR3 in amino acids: CASSLTQGGDTQYF. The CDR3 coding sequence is TGTGCCAGCAGTTTAACCCAAGGGGGTGATACGCAGTATTTT.

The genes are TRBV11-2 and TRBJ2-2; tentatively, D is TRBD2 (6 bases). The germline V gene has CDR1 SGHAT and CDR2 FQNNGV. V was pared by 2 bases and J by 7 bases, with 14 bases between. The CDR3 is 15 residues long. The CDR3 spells CASSLWTGGGGELFF. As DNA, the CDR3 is TGTGCCAGCAGCTTATGGACCGGGGGAGGCGGGGAGCTGTTTTTT.

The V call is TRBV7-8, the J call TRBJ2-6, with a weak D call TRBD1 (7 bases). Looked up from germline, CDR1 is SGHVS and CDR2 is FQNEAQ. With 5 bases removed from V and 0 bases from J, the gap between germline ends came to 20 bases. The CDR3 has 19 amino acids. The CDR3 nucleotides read TGTGCCAGCAGCCTCCAGGGGGGAGTCGTTGTCTCTGGGGCCAACGTCCTGACTTTC. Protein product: CASSLQGGVVVSGANVLTF.

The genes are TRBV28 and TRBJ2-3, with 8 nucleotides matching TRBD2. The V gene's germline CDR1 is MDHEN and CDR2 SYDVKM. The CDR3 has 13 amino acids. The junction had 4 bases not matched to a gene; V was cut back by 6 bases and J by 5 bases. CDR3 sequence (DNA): TGTGCCAGCAGAAGCGGGAGAGTAGATACGCAGTATTTT. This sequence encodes CASRSGRVDTQYF.

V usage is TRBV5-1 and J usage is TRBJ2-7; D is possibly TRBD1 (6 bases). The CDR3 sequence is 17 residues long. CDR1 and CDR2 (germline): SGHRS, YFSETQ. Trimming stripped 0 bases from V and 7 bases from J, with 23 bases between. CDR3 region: CASSLASGGGPTLEQYF. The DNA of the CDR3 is TGCGCCAGCAGCTTGGCCTCTGGGGGCGGGCCGACTTTAGAGCAGTACTTC.

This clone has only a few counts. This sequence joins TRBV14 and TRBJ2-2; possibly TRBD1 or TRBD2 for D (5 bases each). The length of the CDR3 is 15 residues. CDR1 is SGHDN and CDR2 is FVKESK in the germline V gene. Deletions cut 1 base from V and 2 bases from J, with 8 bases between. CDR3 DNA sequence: TGTGCCAGCAGCCAAGTACGGGGCAACACCGGGGAGCTGTTTTTT. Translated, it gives CASSQVRGNTGELFF.

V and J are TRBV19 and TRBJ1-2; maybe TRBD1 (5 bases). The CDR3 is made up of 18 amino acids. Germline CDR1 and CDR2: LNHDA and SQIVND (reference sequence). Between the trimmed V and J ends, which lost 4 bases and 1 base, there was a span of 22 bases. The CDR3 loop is CASSRRERSQGLNYGYTF. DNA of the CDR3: TGTGCCAGTAGTAGGAGGGAGAGGAGTCAGGGCCTTAACTATGGCTACACCTTC.

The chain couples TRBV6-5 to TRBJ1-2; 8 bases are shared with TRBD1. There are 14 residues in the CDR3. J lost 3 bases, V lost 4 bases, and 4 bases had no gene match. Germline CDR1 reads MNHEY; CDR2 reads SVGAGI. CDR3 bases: TGTGCCAGCAGTTTCGACAGGGGTCACTATGGCTACACCTTC. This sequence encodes CASSFDRGHYGYTF.

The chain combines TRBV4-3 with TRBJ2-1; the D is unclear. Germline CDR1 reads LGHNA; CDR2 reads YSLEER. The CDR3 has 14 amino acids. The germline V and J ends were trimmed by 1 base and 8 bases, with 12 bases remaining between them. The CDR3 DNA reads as TGCGCCAGCAGCCAAGTGGGCCTTGAGTATGAGCAGTTCTTC. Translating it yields CASSQVGLEYEQFF.